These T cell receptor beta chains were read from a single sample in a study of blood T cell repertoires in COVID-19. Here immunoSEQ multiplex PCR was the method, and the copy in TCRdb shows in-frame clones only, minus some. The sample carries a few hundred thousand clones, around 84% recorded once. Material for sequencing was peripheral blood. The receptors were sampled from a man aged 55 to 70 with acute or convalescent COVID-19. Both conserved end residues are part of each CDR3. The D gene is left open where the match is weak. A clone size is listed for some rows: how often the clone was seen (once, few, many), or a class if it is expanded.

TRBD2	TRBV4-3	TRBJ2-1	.	TGCGCCAGCAGCCAAAATTCACCGGGACTAGCGGGGGGCACCCTCTACAATGAGCAGTTCTTC	CASSQNSPGLAGGTLYNEQFF
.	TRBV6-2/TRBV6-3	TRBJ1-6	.	TGTGCCAGCAGTTACCTAACAGGGCTCACCTATAATTCACCCCTCCACTTT	CASSYLTGLTYNSPLHF
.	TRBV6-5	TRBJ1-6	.	TGTGCCAGCGGGGGGGATGCCTATAATTCACCCCTCCACTTT	CASGGDAYNSPLHF
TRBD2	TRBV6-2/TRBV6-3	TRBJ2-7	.	TGTGCCAGCAGTTACTCCCGGTTGGCGGGGGTTGCCTACGAGCAGTACTTC	CASSYSRLAGVAYEQYF
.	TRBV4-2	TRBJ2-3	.	TGTGCCAGCAGCCAAGCTAGATCTGGCCCCACAGATACGCAGTATTTT	CASSQARSGPTDTQYF
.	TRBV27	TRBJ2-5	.	TGTGCCAGCAGTTCGGCAGGGGTAGAGACCCAGTACTTC	CASSSAGVETQYF
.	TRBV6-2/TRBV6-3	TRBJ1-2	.	TGTGCCAGCAGTTATGTTGGGCAGGTGGATGGCTACACCTTC	CASSYVGQVDGYTF
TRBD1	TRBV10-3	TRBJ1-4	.	TGTGCCATCAGCGACAGGGGTCTAGAAAAACTGTTTTTT	CAISDRGLEKLFF
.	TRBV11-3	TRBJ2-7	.	TGTGCCAGCAGCCCCCCTTCTGTGCGGGTCCCGACCTACGAGCAGTACTTC	CASSPPSVRVPTYEQYF
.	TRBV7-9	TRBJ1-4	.	TGTGCCAGCAGCAGGCCCTTGTCGGGTAATGAAAAACTGTTTTTT	CASSRPLSGNEKLFF
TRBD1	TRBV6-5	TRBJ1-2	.	TGTGCCAGCAGTCGGGCACAGGGGGTTAGATGGGGCTACACCTTC	CASSRAQGVRWGYTF
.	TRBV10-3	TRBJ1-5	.	TGTGCCATCAGTGAGTCGGGGGCAGGAGCAGTTCCCCAGCATTTT	CAISESGAGAVPQHF
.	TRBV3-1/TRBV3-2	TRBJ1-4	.	TGTGCCAGCAGCCAGTGGTCGGGGAACGGAAAACTGTTTTTT	CASSQWSGNGKLFF
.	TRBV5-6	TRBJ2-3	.	TGTGCCAGCAGCCCGTCCTACAGGCCCACAGATACGCAGTATTTT	CASSPSYRPTDTQYF
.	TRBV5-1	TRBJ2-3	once	TGCGCCAGCAGCTTGGCCGGAGGGAAAAACACAGATACGCAGTATTTT	CASSLAGGKNTDTQYF
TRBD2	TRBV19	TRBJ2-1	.	TGTGCCAGTACGTGGAGACTAGCGGGGGGCTATAATGAGCAGTTCTTC	CASTWRLAGGYNEQFF
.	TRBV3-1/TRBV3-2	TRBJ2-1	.	TGTGCCAGCAGCAAGCCCACCGGGGGAATAGGCAATGAGCAGTTCTTC	CASSKPTGGIGNEQFF
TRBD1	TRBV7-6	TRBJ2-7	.	TGTGCCAGCAGCGACAGGGGTACCTCCTACGAGCAGTACTTC	CASSDRGTSYEQYF
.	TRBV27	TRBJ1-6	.	TGTGCCAGCAGTTCCGGGGGGAATCCGAGCGATTCACCCCTCCACTTT	CASSSGGNPSDSPLHF
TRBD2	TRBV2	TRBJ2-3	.	TGTGCCAGCAGTGAAACGACTAGCGGGGATGAAATTACTAGCACAGATACGCAGTATTTT	CASSETTSGDEITSTDTQYF
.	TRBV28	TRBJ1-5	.	TGTGCCAGCAGTTTTCGGCAGGGGATGAGTCAGCCCCAGCATTTT	CASSFRQGMSQPQHF
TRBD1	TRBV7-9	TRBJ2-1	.	TGTGCCAGCAGCCTATACAGGGGGCTGAGTAATGAGCAGTTCTTC	CASSLYRGLSNEQFF
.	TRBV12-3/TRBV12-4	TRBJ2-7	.	TGTGCCAGCAGTTTACAGAACTACGAGCAGTACTTC	CASSLQNYEQYF
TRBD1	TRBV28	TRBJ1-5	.	TGTGCCAGCAGTTCGGGACAGGGAGTGCCTGATAGCAATCAGCCCCAGCATTTT	CASSSGQGVPDSNQPQHF
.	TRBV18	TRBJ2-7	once	TGTGCCAGCTCACCAGGGACACAATCCTACGAGCAGTACTTC	CASSPGTQSYEQYF
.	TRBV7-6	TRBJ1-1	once	TGTGCCAGCAGCTTAGAGGGGGGGGTAGGTGAAGCTTTCTTT	CASSLEGGVGEAFF
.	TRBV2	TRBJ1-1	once	TGTGCCAGCACTTGGGGGCGGGTGAACACTGAAGCTTTCTTT	CASTWGRVNTEAFF
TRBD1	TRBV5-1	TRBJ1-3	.	TGCGCCAGCAGCCCACCTCCGGGACAGGGATCTGGAAACACCATATATTTT	CASSPPPGQGSGNTIYF
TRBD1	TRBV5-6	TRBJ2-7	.	TGTGCCAGCAGCTCCCGGGACAGGGGGGTGTTTTCCAATTACGAGCAGTACTTC	CASSSRDRGVFSNYEQYF
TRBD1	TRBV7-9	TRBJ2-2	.	TGTGCCAGCAGCTTAGCGTGGGGACAGGGAAACACCGGGGAGCTGTTTTTT	CASSLAWGQGNTGELFF
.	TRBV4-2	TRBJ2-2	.	TGTGCCAGCAGCCAAGATGAACGGGGGAACACCGGGGAGCTGTTTTTT	CASSQDERGNTGELFF
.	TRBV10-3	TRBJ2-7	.	TGTGCCATCAGTGAGTCGAGCGGGGTAGGGGGGGCCGTCTACGAGCAGTACTTC	CAISESSGVGGAVYEQYF
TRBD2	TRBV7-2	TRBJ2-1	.	TGTGCCAGCAGTTTAGCGGGGGGGGTATACAATGAGCAGTTCTTC	CASSLAGGVYNEQFF
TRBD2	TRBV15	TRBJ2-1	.	TGTGCCACCAGCTCAAGCGGGGGCGGATACAATGAGCAGTTCTTC	CATSSSGGGYNEQFF
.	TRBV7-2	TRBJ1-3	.	TGTGCCAGCAGCTTAGCGGGGGCAATGTCTGGAAACACCATATATTTT	CASSLAGAMSGNTIYF
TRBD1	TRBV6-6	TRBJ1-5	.	TGTGCCAGCAGCCCAATGACAGGGCGGAATCAGCCCCAGCATTTT	CASSPMTGRNQPQHF
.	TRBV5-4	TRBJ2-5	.	TGTGCCAGCAGCTTGGGGATGGGGGCAAACCAGGCAGAGACCCAGTACTTC	CASSLGMGANQAETQYF
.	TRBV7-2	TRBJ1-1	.	TGTGCCAGCAGCTTAGATGGCGGGAACAGTGAAGCTTTCTTT	CASSLDGGNSEAFF
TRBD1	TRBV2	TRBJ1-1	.	TGTGCCAGCAGTGTCAACCGGGACAGGGGCACTGAAGCTTTCTTT	CASSVNRDRGTEAFF
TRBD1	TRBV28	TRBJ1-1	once	TGTGCCAGCAGGACAGGGTGGACTGAAGCTTTCTTT	CASRTGWTEAFF
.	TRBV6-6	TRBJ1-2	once	TGTGCCAGCAGACCTCCGCAGGGAAGCTATGGCTACACCTTC	CASRPPQGSYGYTF